Below, one T cell receptor (beta chain) is given with its context. Its cognate antigen is unknown. CDR3 length: 14 amino acids. CDR1 and CDR2 (germline): LGHNA, YSLEER. Trimming pared 0 bases from V and 3 bases from J, leaving 5 bases between. Method: immunoSEQ multiplex PCR; TCRdb's copy keeps in-frame clones and lacks some. The data show approximately 170,000 clones, 80% to 90% seen once. This record belongs to a study of T cell responses to AZD1222 COVID-19 vaccine. Study-level points and caveats: Most donors were white British, females outnumbered males, and clonal diversity was possibly underestimated. Spike-specific TCR breadth and depth were elevated following two AZD1222 doses.

The clonotype comes from an adult in good health. V gene TRBV4-3 combines with J gene TRBJ2-2; no firm D call. The sequencing used peripheral blood, collected on day 0 of AZD1222 vaccination. DNA for the CDR3: TGCGCCAGCAGCCAAGATTTGTACACCGGGGAGCTGTTTTTT. It specifies CASSQDLYTGELFF.